This T cell receptor (beta chain) originates from a study of blood T cell repertoires in COVID-19 (dated by TCRdb to between 2020 and 2021). With respect to the entire study: Samples covering the acute and convalescent phases of COVID-19 were provided by collaborators in the United States, Italy and Spain. The material from the prospective study consisted of cDNA or gDNA derived from T cells, B-cell-depleted T cells, or PBMCs. Subjects who had been exposed to COVID-19, were actively infected with it, or had recovered from it provided the deeply sampled blood TCRbeta repertoires that made up the dataset. The repertoires were released in a freely available public database meant as a resource for research on the immune response to SARS-CoV-2. Samples were obtained from the ongoing ImmuneRACE study (first 160 participants) and from approximately 1,200 subjects provided by 6 global collaborators. The sample metadata nearly always contained a de-identified subject ID, COVID-19 status, age in years and sex. HLA class I and class II types, where available, came from metadata supplied by the sample provider rather than from assay-based typing.

TCRbeta CDR3 regions were amplified from genomic DNA by means of the immunoSEQ Assay, a bias-controlled multiplex PCR. The paper's processing steps were these. The number of nucleated cells in each sample was estimated by amplification of reference gene primers within the assay. To quantify the absolute abundance of each unique TCRbeta CDR3 rearrangement, sequence reads were collapsed and filtered. For each sample, productive Simpson clonality was calculated by taking the square root of Simpson's diversity index across productive rearrangements. TCRdb stores this immuneACCESS table with in-frame sequences only. Part of the clones is absent; in the studies checked, under half of the shortfall reflects unresolved V genes, and no reason is known for the rest. That table gives V, J and clone size, and the DNA gave D and trimming. The sample table records fewer than 100,000 clones; around 90% of these occur just once. The ten most abundant clones make up approximately 45% of the sample.

Whole blood was collected in K2EDTA tubes by collaborating institutions according to the institutions' own protocols. For TCRbeta analysis, collaborators shipped samples in one of three forms: frozen whole blood, isolated PBMCs, or DNA extracted from either of those sample types. The paper as a whole reports these results and caveats: Clinical and demographic metadata were provided uncurated, with the amount varying by source and participant.

To note about this clone: There is no known antigen for this receptor. No qualities accompany the bases; no much larger clone lies one base away.

CDR1 and CDR2 were assigned from the germline V gene (reference sequence) as SGHNT and YYREEE. V is trimmed back by 4 bases and J by 5 bases, and the junction contains 7 bases that no gene match accounts for. Inclusive of the bounding cysteine and phenylalanine, the CDR3 is 16 residues long. Of all the DNA, just the CDR3 is kept, 48 bases in frame from base 1. The rearranged segments are TRBV5-4 and TRBJ2-1; 12 junctional bases match TRBD2. Sequenced input: peripheral blood. This sequence originates from a human donor in a cohort sampled during active COVID-19. The CDR3: CASSDSSGRADNEQFF. The bases read TGTGCCAGCAGCGATTCTAGCGGGAGGGCCGACAATGAGCAGTTCTTC.